Listed below are T cell receptor beta chains from one sample, sequenced in a study of cytomegalovirus exposure and HLA in healthy donors. TCRdb's table, derived via immunoSEQ multiplex PCR, lists solely in-frame clones and lacks some. This table holds about 200,000 clones, roughly three quarters found once. The specimen was PBMCs. The receptors originated from a male donor in good health and CMV-seropositive. Both conserved end residues are part of each CDR3. D genes are given only for firm matches. The size entry is marked missing in some rows and otherwise reads once, few, many or a size class.

>TRBJ2-7|TRBV19|few|-
CASSPERHEQYF
TGTGCCAGTAGTCCGGAGCGGCACGAGCAGTACTTC
>TRBJ1-2|TRBV11-2|-|TRBD1
CASSSWTGSLVYGYTF
TGTGCCAGCAGCTCGTGGACAGGGTCCCTTGTCTATGGCTACACCTTC
>TRBJ1-2|TRBV6-5|-|TRBD1
CASSYGTGEYGYTF
TGTGCCAGCAGTTACGGGACAGGGGAGTATGGCTACACCTTC
>TRBJ2-7|TRBV27|-|TRBD1
CASSLLQGAEQYF
TGTGCCAGCAGTTTATTACAGGGGGCCGAGCAGTACTTC
>TRBJ2-7|TRBV7-9|-|TRBD2
CASSLALAGGTEQYF
TGTGCCAGCAGCTTAGCTCTAGCGGGAGGGACAGAGCAGTACTTC
>TRBJ2-5|TRBV7-7|-|-
CATQVWQGDLETQYF
TGTGCTACGCAGGTTTGGCAGGGTGATTTGGAGACCCAGTACTTC
>TRBJ2-6|TRBV27|-|-
CASSLSGENVLTF
TGTGCCAGCAGTTTATCAGGGGAAAACGTCCTGACTTTC
>TRBJ2-1|TRBV9|-|TRBD2
CASSVASGLAGTNEQFF
TGTGCCAGCAGCGTAGCATCGGGACTAGCAGGGACCAATGAGCAGTTCTTC
>TRBJ1-4|TRBV5-1|-|-
CASSSDSVGSEKLFF
TGCGCCAGCAGCTCCGACAGTGTCGGGAGTGAAAAACTGTTTTTT
>TRBJ2-7|TRBV6-5|-|TRBD1
CASSYGDSSYEQYF
TGTGCCAGCAGTTACGGGGACAGTTCCTACGAGCAGTACTTC
>TRBJ2-1|TRBV28|-|-
CASSITGNYNEQFF
TGTGCCAGCAGTATAACAGGGAATTACAATGAGCAGTTCTTC